This T cell receptor (beta chain) was sequenced during a study of a mutant IDH1 vaccine in newly diagnosed glioma (dated by TCRdb to about 2021). Concerning the study at large: Patients received eight vaccinations in weeks 1, 3, 5, 7, 11, 15, 19 and 23, corresponding to visits V03 through V10. For exploratory analyses, longitudinal TCRB deep sequencing was carried out in around 26 treated patients wherever samples were available. Of the roughly 32 patients who were treated, approximately 60% were male and around 38% were female, and the mean age was around 43 years. Peripheral blood was drawn at six visits: V03 (baseline), V05, V07, V10, V12 and V13. Vaccination began 4-6 weeks after radiotherapy alone, or alongside temozolomide cycles in the chemotherapy-containing groups. Before enrollment, most patients had been given radiochemotherapy with temozolomide as standard therapy, while the rest had received either radiotherapy alone or temozolomide alone.

Paper-wide results and their limitations: It was noted by the authors that analyses of patient blood samples could not be reproduced owing to sample limitations. No apparent relationship was observed between pseudoprogression and alterations in the top peripheral T cell clonotypes detected by TCRB sequencing. Vaccine-induced immune responses across multiple MHC alleles were detected in over 80% of patients. Availability determined which PBMC samples were chosen for TCRB deep sequencing.

The CDR3 runs 14 amino acids, cysteine and phenylalanine included. Of all the DNA, just the CDR3 is kept, 42 bases in frame from base 1. According to the germline V gene, CDR1 reads SGHRS and CDR2 reads YFSETQ. V trim: 3 bases; J trim: 1 base; unmatched bases: 3. To prepare the library, the immunoSEQ multiplex PCR assay was applied. The hsTCRB Kit was used according to the manufacturer's protocol to amplify rearranged TCR beta chain sequences. An Illumina MiSeq was used to sequence the TCRB libraries. In the original analysis: The proprietary platform of the kit vendor was used for demultiplexing, trimming and gene mapping. TCRdb took this table from immuneACCESS and kept in-frame rearrangements with V and J called. Such tables lack part of the clones; where checked against another copy, unresolved V genes explain under half of the gap, and the rest is unexplained. The V and J calls and clone size are taken from that table; D and trimming were inferred from the DNA. This sample has about 44,000 clones in its table, and less than 95% of those were observed once. The ten largest make up about 3.9% of the sample.

Comments on this clone: Its binding antigen is unknown. No base qualities exist here, and no much larger clone lies one base off it.

The time point tag for this specimen amounts to: week 23, last vaccination. Each vaccine dose was 300 ug of a 20-mer mutant IDH1 peptide in Montanide, given subcutaneously with topical imiquimod. The donors had newly diagnosed IDH1-mutant astrocytomas of WHO grade 3 or 4 that showed loss of nuclear ATRX. The samples were drawn from NOA16, a multicentre, single-arm, open-label phase I trial in Germany that tested a mutant IDH1 peptide vaccine in humans for the first time. Genomic DNA for TCRB sequencing was isolated from EDTA blood with the DNeasy Blood and Tissue Kit. The sequencing here drew on PBMCs, taken from a glioma patient whose treatment included an IDH1 peptide vaccine. The chain couples TRBV5-1 to TRBJ2-7, with 8 middle bases fitting TRBD2. The sequence derives from a man between 45 and 60 years old with glioma. The DNA sequence is as follows: TGCGCCAGCAGCTCGGGACTAGGGTCCTACGAGCAGTACTTC. It codes for CASSSGLGSYEQYF.